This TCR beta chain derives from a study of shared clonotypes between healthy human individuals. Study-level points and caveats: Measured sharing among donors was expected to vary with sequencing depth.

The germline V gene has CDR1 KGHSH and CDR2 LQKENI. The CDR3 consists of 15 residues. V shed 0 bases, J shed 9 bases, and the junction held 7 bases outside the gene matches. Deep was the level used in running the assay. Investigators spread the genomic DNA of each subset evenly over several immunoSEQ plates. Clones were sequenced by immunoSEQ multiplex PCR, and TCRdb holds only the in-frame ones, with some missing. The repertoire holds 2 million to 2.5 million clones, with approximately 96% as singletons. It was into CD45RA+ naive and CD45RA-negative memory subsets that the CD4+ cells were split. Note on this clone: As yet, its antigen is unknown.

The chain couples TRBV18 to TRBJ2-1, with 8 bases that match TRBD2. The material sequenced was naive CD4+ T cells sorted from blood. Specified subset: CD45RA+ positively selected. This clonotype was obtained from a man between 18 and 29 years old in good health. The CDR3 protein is CASSPPSGGGSEQFF. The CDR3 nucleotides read TGTGCCAGCTCACCACCGAGCGGGGGAGGTAGTGAGCAGTTCTTC.